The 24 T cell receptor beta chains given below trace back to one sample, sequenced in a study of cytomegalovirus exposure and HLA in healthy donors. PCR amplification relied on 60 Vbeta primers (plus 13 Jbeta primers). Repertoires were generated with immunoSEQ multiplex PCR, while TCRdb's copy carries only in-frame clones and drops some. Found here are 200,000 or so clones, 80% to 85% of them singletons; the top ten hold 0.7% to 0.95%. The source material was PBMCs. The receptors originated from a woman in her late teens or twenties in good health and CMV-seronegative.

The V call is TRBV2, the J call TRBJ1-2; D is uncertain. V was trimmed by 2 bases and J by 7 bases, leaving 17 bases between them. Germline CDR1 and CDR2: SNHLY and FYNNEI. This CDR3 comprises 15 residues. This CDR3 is CASSEQSIEAAGYTF. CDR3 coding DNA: TGTGCCAGCAGTGAACAGAGTATTGAGGCAGCTGGCTACACCTTC.

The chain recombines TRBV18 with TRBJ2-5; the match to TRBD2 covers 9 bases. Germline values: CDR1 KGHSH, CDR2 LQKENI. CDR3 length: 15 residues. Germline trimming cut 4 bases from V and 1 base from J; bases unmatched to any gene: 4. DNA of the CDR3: TGTGCCAGCTCACTGTCTAGCGGGGCCCAAGAGACCCAGTACTTC. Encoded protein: CASSLSSGAQETQYF.

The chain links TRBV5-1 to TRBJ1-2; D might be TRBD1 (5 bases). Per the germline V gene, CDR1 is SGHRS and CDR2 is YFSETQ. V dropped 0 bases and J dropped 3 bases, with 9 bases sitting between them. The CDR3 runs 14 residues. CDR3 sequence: CASSLALTDYGYTF. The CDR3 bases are TGCGCCAGCAGCTTGGCCCTGACAGACTATGGCTACACCTTC.

CDR3 DNA: TGCAGCGTTGACACCGGGCAGGGCGGTATGAACACTGAAGCTTTCTTT. Its translation: CSVDTGQGGMNTEAFF. The rearrangement joins TRBV29-1 to TRBJ1-1; possible D gene TRBD1, 5 bases. Trimming pared 3 bases from V and 0 bases from J, leaving 17 bases between. The CDR3 length is 16 residues. The germline V gene encodes CDR1 SQVTM and CDR2 ANQGSEA.

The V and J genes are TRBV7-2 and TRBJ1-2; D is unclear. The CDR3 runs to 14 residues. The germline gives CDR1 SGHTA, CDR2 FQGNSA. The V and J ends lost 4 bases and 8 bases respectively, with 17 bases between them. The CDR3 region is CASSSSRESSGYTF. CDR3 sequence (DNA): TGTGCCAGCAGCTCATCCCGGGAATCCAGCGGCTACACCTTC.

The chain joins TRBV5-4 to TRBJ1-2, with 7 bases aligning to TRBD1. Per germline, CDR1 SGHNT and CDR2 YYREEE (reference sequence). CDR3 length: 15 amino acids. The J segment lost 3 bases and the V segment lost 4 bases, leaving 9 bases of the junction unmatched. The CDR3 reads CASSGAGTEYYGYTF. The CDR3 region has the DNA TGTGCCAGCAGCGGTGCCGGGACAGAATACTATGGCTACACCTTC.

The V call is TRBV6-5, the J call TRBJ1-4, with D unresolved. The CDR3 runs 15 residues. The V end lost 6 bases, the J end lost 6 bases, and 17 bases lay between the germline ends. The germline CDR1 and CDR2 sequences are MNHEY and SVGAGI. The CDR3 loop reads CASSLVEGADEKLFF. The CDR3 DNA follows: TGTGCCAGCAGCCTCGTAGAGGGAGCAGATGAAAAACTGTTTTTT.

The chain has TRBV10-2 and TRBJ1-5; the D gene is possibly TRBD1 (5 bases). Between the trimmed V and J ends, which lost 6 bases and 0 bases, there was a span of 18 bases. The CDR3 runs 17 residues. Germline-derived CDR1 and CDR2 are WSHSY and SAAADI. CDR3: CASRANTGRNSNQPQHF. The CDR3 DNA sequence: TGCGCCAGCAGAGCCAATACAGGCCGGAATAGCAATCAGCCCCAGCATTTT.

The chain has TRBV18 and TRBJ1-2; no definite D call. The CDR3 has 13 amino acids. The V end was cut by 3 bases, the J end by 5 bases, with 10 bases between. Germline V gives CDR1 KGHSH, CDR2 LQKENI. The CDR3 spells CASSPRTAYGYTF. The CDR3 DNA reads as TGTGCCAGCTCACCGCGAACAGCTTATGGCTACACCTTC.

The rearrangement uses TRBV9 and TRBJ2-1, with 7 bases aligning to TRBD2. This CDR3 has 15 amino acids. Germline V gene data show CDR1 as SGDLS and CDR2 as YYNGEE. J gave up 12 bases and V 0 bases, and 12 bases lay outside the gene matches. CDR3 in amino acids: CASSVGGGGTMRQFF. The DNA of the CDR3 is TGTGCCAGCAGCGTAGGTGGGGGGGGTACAATGAGGCAGTTCTTC.

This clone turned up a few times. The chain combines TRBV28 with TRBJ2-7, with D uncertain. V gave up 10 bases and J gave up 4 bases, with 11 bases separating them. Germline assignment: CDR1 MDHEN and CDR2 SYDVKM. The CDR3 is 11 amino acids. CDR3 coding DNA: TGTGCCACCCGGAGCCAATACGAGCAGTACTTC. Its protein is CATRSQYEQYF.

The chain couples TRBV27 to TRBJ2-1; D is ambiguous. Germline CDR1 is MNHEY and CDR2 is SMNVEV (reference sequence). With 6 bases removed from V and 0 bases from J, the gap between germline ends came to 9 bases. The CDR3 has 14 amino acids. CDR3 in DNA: TGTGCCAGCAGCCGCGAGAGCTCCTACAATGAGCAGTTCTTC. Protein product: CASSRESSYNEQFF.

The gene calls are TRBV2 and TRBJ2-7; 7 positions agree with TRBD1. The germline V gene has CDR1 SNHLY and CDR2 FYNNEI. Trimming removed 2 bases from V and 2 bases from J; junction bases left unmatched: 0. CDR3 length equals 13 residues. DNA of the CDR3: TGTGCCAGCAGTGAACAGGGGGCCTACGAGCAGTACTTC. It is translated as CASSEQGAYEQYF. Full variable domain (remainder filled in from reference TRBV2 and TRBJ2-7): EPEVTQTPSHQVTQMGQEVILRCVPISNHLYFYWYRQILGQKVEFLVSFYNNEISEKSEIFDDQFSVERPDGSNFTLKIRSTKLEDSAMYFCASSEQGAYEQYFGPGTRLTVT.

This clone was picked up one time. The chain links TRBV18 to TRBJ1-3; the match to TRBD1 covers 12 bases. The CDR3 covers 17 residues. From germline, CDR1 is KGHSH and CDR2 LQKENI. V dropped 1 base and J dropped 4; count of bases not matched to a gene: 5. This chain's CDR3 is CASSPLAGTGGGNTIYF. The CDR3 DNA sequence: TGTGCCAGCTCACCACTAGCCGGGACAGGGGGCGGAAACACCATATATTTT.

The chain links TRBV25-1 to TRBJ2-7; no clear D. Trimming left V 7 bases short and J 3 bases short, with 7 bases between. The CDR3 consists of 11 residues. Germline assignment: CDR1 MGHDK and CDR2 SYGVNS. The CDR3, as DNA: TGTGCCAGCAATAACAACTACGAGCAGTACTTC. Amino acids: CASNNNYEQYF.

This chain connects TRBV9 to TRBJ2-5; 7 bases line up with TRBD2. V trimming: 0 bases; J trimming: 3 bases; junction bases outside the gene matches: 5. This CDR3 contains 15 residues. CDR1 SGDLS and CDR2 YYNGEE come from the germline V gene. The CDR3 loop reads CASSVGGTIKETQYF. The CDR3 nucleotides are TGTGCCAGCAGCGTAGGAGGGACTATTAAAGAGACCCAGTACTTC.

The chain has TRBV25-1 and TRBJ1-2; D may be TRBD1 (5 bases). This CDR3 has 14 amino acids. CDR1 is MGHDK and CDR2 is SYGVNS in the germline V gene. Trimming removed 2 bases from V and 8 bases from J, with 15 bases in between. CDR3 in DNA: TGTGCCAGCAGTGAAGACCGGGACTTTGTAGGCTACACCTTC. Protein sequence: CASSEDRDFVGYTF.

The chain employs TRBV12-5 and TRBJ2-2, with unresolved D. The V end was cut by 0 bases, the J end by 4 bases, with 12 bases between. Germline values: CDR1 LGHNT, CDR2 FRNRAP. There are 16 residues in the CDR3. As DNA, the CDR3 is TGTGCTAGTGGTTTGGTATCAGGTTTGGGCACCGGGGAGCTGTTTTTT. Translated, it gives CASGLVSGLGTGELFF.

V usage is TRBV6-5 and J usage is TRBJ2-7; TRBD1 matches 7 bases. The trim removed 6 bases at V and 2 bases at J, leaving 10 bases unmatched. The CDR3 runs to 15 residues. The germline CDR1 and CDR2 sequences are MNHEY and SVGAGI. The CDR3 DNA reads TGTGCCAGCAGCGATTCGGGACAGTGGGCCTACGAGCAGTACTTC. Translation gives CASSDSGQWAYEQYF.

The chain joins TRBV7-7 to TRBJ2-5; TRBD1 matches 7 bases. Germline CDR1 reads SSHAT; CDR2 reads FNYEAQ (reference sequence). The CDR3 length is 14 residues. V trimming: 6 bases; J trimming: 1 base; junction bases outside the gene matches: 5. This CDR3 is CASSRGQSQETQYF. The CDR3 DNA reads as TGTGCCAGCAGTAGGGGACAGAGCCAAGAGACCCAGTACTTC.

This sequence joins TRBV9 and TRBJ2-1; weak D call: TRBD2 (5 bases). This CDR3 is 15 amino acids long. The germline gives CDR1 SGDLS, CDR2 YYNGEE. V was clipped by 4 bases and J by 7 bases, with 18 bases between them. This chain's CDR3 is CASSLGSAGMNEQFF. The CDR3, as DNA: TGTGCCAGCAGCCTAGGGTCGGCGGGTATGAATGAGCAGTTCTTC.

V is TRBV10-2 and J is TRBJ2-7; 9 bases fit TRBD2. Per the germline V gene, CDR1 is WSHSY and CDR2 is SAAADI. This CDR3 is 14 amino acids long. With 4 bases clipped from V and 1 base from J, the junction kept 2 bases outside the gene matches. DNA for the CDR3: TGCGCCAGCAGTGGGACTAGCGTGTCCTACGAGCAGTACTTC. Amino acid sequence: CASSGTSVSYEQYF.

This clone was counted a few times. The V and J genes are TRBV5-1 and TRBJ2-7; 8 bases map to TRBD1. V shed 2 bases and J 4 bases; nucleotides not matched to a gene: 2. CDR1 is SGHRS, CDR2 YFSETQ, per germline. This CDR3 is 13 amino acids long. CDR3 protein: CASSLDRGYEQYF. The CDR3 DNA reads TGCGCCAGCAGCTTAGACAGGGGTTACGAGCAGTACTTC.

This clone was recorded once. CDR3 loop: CASSLGVSGLTDTQYF. The DNA of the CDR3 is TGCGCCAGCAGCTTGGGGGTTAGCGGCCTCACAGATACGCAGTATTTT. The rearrangement links TRBV5-1 to TRBJ2-3; maybe TRBD2 (6 bases). Trimming left V 0 bases short and J 2 bases short, with 13 bases between. This CDR3 comprises 16 residues. CDR1 and CDR2 from the germline V gene are SGHRS and YFSETQ.